What follows are 31 T cell receptor beta chains derived from one specimen sequenced in a study of cytomegalovirus exposure and HLA in healthy donors. The PCR ran on 60 Vbeta and 13 Jbeta primers. TCRdb's table, derived via immunoSEQ multiplex PCR, lists solely in-frame clones and lacks some. Recorded here are about 130,000 clones; the top ten clones represent about 2.2%. Sequencing was done on a sample of PBMCs. The receptors shown here come from a man between 40 and 49 years old in good health and CMV-seronegative.

This chain connects TRBV6-4 to TRBJ1-1; 10 nucleotides match TRBD1. V trimming: 6 bases; J trimming: 2 bases; junction bases outside the gene matches: 9. Per the germline V gene, CDR1 is MRHNA and CDR2 is SNTAGT. The CDR3 sequence is 16 residues long. CDR3 protein: CASRPGTGASNTEAFF. Written as DNA, the CDR3 is TGTGCCAGCAGACCAGGGACAGGGGCGAGCAACACTGAAGCTTTCTTT.

The genes are TRBV5-1 and TRBJ2-7; D may be TRBD2 (6 bases). From germline, CDR1 is SGHRS and CDR2 YFSETQ. Trimming left V 3 bases short and J 0 bases short, with 19 bases between. CDR3 size: 17 residues. The CDR3: CASSSRVGGLSSYEQYF. CDR3 bases: TGCGCCAGCAGCTCCCGGGTCGGGGGACTTAGCTCCTACGAGCAGTACTTC.

The gene calls are TRBV19 and TRBJ1-4; D is possibly TRBD1 (5 bases). The CDR3 is 13 residues long. Trimming shortened V by 5 bases and J by 8 bases, and 12 bases separated the two germline ends. Germline V gene lookup returns CDR1 LNHDA and CDR2 SQIVND (reference sequence). CDR3 nucleotides: TGTGCCAGTAGTGCTACGAGACAGGAAAAACTGTTTTTT. Translated: CASSATRQEKLFF.

The V call is TRBV10-3, the J call TRBJ1-2; 8 nucleotides match TRBD1. The trim removed 0 bases at V and 7 bases at J, leaving 7 bases unmatched. This CDR3 contains 15 residues. Germline CDR1 ENHRY, CDR2 SYGVKD. This CDR3 is CAISESGQGASGYTF. CDR3 nucleotide sequence: TGTGCCATCAGTGAGTCTGGGCAGGGGGCATCTGGCTACACCTTC.

This chain links TRBV28 with TRBJ1-1; D remains unclear. Germline CDR1 MDHEN, CDR2 SYDVKM. The CDR3 has 14 residues. Deletions cut 6 bases from V and 0 bases from J, with 11 bases between. CDR3 sequence reads: CASSLPRVNTEAFF. In DNA form, the CDR3 reads TGTGCCAGCAGCCTCCCCCGGGTGAACACTGAAGCTTTCTTT.

The V call is TRBV29-1, the J call TRBJ2-3; D perhaps matches TRBD1 (5 bases). Trimming left V 6 bases short and J 6 bases short, with 16 bases between. CDR1 is SQVTM, CDR2 ANQGSEA, per germline. The CDR3 sequence is 13 residues long. The CDR3: CSVQGSAGDTQYF. The CDR3, as DNA: TGCAGCGTCCAGGGTTCCGCCGGGGATACGCAGTATTTT.

This chain joins TRBV7-9 and TRBJ2-7, with D perhaps TRBD2 (5 bases). Trimming stripped 4 bases from V and 2 bases from J, with 9 bases between. CDR3 length equals 13 residues. The germline V gene encodes CDR1 SEHNR and CDR2 FQNEAQ (reference sequence). CDR3 in DNA: TGTGCCAGCAGCTGGGAGCAGGCCTACGAGCAGTACTTC. Translated, it gives CASSWEQAYEQYF.

The V call is TRBV2, the J call TRBJ1-4, with a tentative D call TRBD1 (6 bases). The CDR3 consists of 16 residues. Germline loops: CDR1 SNHLY, CDR2 FYNNEI. Trimming left V 6 bases short and J 0 bases short, with 14 bases between. The CDR3 DNA sequence: TGTGCCAGCAGCTTTGGACAGCCTGCAACTAATGAAAAACTGTTTTTT. It translates to CASSFGQPATNEKLFF.

The genes are TRBV7-2 and TRBJ2-4, with 8 bases matching TRBD1. The CDR3 sequence is 15 residues long. CDR1 SGHTA and CDR2 FQGNSA come from the germline V gene. V shed 1 base, J shed 8 bases, and the junction held 7 bases outside the gene matches. CDR3 region: CASSLGTGILDIQYF. Here the CDR3 DNA reads TGTGCCAGCAGCTTAGGGACAGGGATATTGGACATTCAGTACTTC.

The chain recombines TRBV7-9 with TRBJ2-1, with D maybe TRBD2 (5 bases). Germline V lookup: CDR1 SEHNR, CDR2 FQNEAQ (reference sequence). The CDR3 runs to 15 residues. Trimming took off 2 bases at V and 0 bases at J, with 8 bases between the two ends. Here the CDR3 DNA reads TGTGCCAGCAGCTTACAGCGGATCTCCTACAATGAGCAGTTCTTC. Translating it yields CASSLQRISYNEQFF.

This sequence joins TRBV23-1 and TRBJ1-4; D is uncertain. TRBV23-1 is an open reading frame, and its role is uncertain. CDR3 length equals 13 residues. The V end was cut by 11 bases, the J end by 0 bases, with 10 bases between. The CDR3 is CASRQATNEKLFF. CDR3 DNA sequence: TGCGCCTCACGTCAGGCAACTAATGAAAAACTGTTTTTT.

The rearrangement links TRBV29-1 to TRBJ2-1, with TRBD2 identical over 8 bases. The V and J ends lost 1 base and 0 bases, in that order; junction bases with no gene match: 8. Germline V gene lookup returns CDR1 SQVTM and CDR2 ANQGSEA. The CDR3 is 17 residues long. The CDR3 region is CSVEGRAGGLSYNEQFF. The CDR3 region has the DNA TGCAGCGTTGAAGGCCGGGCGGGAGGTCTCTCCTACAATGAGCAGTTCTTC.

The chain links TRBV5-1 to TRBJ2-2; maybe TRBD2 (6 bases). The length of the CDR3 is 14 residues. The V end lost 4 bases, the J end lost 4 bases, and 11 bases lay between the germline ends. Germline V gene lookup returns CDR1 SGHRS and CDR2 YFSETQ. For the CDR3, the DNA is TGCGCCAGCAGCGCAAGTAGCGGCACCGGGGAGCTGTTTTTT. Protein product: CASSASSGTGELFF.

The genes are TRBV9 and TRBJ1-2, with unresolved D. Trimming removed 7 bases from V and 8 bases from J, with 15 bases in between. The CDR3 is made up of 12 amino acids. Germline lookup yields CDR1 SGDLS and CDR2 YYNGEE. The CDR3 nucleotides are TGTGCCAGCTTCCGGGAAGCTGACGGCTACACCTTC. This codes for CASFREADGYTF.

This chain uses TRBV29-1 with TRBJ2-1; the match to TRBD2 covers 8 bases. CDR1 and CDR2 from the germline V gene are SQVTM and ANQGSEA. The CDR3 runs 13 residues. V shed 6 bases and J 6 bases; nucleotides not matched to a gene: 7. CDR3 amino acids: CSVDSGTGNEQFF. The CDR3 DNA is TGCAGCGTGGATAGCGGGACCGGCAATGAGCAGTTCTTC.

The chain combines TRBV27 with TRBJ2-5; 7 bases match TRBD1. Germline V CDR1 and CDR2: MNHEY, SMNVEV (reference sequence). The V and J ends lost 6 bases and 6 bases, in that order; junction bases with no gene match: 10. The CDR3 has 14 residues. CDR3 DNA sequence: TGTGCCAGCAGCCGAGCTGGGACAGTAAAGACCCAGTACTTC. As protein: CASSRAGTVKTQYF.

The rearrangement uses TRBV29-1 and TRBJ1-4, with 8 bases that match TRBD1. V was clipped by 7 bases and J by 8 bases; unmatched bases: 9. This CDR3 region has 13 residues. The germline V gene has CDR1 SQVTM and CDR2 ANQGSEA. The CDR3 region has the DNA TGCAGCGCCCGGGGACAGGCGGGGGAAAAACTGTTTTTT. This codes for CSARGQAGEKLFF.

The chain is built from TRBV15 and TRBJ2-5, with 7 bases identical to TRBD2. The CDR3 has 17 residues. Trimming cost V 0 bases and J 4 bases; bases outside gene matches: 11. CDR1 is LNHNV and CDR2 is YYDKDF in the germline V gene (reference sequence). CDR3 protein: CATSRDKGGSWGETQYF. The CDR3, as DNA: TGTGCCACCAGCAGAGATAAGGGCGGGAGTTGGGGAGAGACCCAGTACTTC.

V gene TRBV4-1 combines with J gene TRBJ2-1, with D possibly TRBD2 on 5 matching bases. This CDR3 comprises 17 residues. Germline assignment: CDR1 MGHRA and CDR2 YSYEKL. The V and J ends lost 2 bases and 5 bases respectively, with 19 bases between them. CDR3 bases: TGCGCCAGCAGCCAACGGGGTGGCGGGCCCCCCAACAATGAGCAGTTCTTC. Translated: CASSQRGGGPPNNEQFF.

The rearrangement joins TRBV7-9 to TRBJ2-3, with 7 positions matching TRBD2. Germline trimming cut 4 bases from V and 6 bases from J; bases unmatched to any gene: 13. CDR1 SEHNR and CDR2 FQNEAQ come from the germline V gene (reference sequence). The length of the CDR3 is 16 residues. CDR3 sequence: CASSSRARETGDTQYF. In DNA form, the CDR3 reads TGTGCCAGCAGCTCCCGCGCGCGGGAGACCGGGGATACGCAGTATTTT. The full variable domain, in which reference TRBV7-9 and TRBJ2-3 provide the parts outside the CDR3, is DTGVSQNPRHKITKRGQNVTFRCDPISEHNRLYWYRQTLGQGPEFLTYFQNEAQLEKSRLLSDRFSAERPKGSFSTLEIQRTEQGDSAMYLCASSSRARETGDTQYFGPGTRLTVL.

The gene calls are TRBV27 and TRBJ2-2; 12 nucleotides match TRBD1. V was pared by 10 bases and J by 7 bases, with 4 bases of the junction left unmatched. CDR1 is MNHEY, CDR2 SMNVEV, per germline (reference sequence). The CDR3 has 13 amino acids. The CDR3 coding sequence is TGTGCCATTGGGACAGGGGGCATCGGGGAGCTGTTTTTT. Translated: CAIGTGGIGELFF.

V is TRBV11-3 and J is TRBJ1-5; 9 nucleotides line up with TRBD1. Germline V CDR1 and CDR2: SGHNT, YENEEA. This CDR3 is 14 amino acids long. The junction had 5 bases not matched to a gene; V was cut back by 5 bases and J by 6 bases. The CDR3 nucleotides read TGTGCCAGCAGCAAAGGGGGACAGGGTCAGCCCCAGCATTTT. Protein: CASSKGGQGQPQHF. Supplemented by reference TRBV11-3 and TRBJ1-5, the full variable domain reads EAGVVQSPRYKIIEKKQPVAFWCNPISGHNTLYWYLQNLGQGPELLIRYENEEAVDDSQLPKDRFSAERLKGVDSTLKIQPAELGDSAVYLCASSKGGQGQPQHFGDGTRLSIL.

The chain joins TRBV5-1 to TRBJ2-2; 7 bases align to TRBD2. Trimming took 7 bases from V and 5 from J; bases not matched to a gene: 14. Per germline, CDR1 SGHRS and CDR2 YFSETQ. This CDR3 is 16 amino acids long. The CDR3: CASGALASGNTGELFF. The CDR3, as DNA: TGCGCCAGCGGCGCCTTGGCTAGCGGAAATACCGGGGAGCTGTTTTTT.

About this clone itself: The junction departs from the called germline gene at one end, perhaps through a read error. The chain recombines TRBV7-3 with TRBJ2-7; a possible D gene is TRBD1 (5 bases). Per germline, CDR1 SGHTA and CDR2 FQGTGA. The CDR3 runs 15 residues. Here the CDR3 DNA reads TGTGCCAGCAGCTTAGACGTTAGGGGCTCCCACGAGCAGTACTTC. Protein sequence: CASSLDVRGSHEQYF.

The V call is TRBV7-2, the J call TRBJ1-4; D might be TRBD1 (5 bases). This CDR3 comprises 14 residues. The ends were cut back, 1 base at V and 8 bases at J, with 11 bases in the middle. The V gene's germline CDR1 is SGHTA and CDR2 FQGNSA. Here the CDR3 reads CASSLVPGWEKLFF. CDR3 in DNA: TGTGCCAGCAGCTTAGTTCCAGGGTGGGAAAAACTGTTTTTT.

The genes are TRBV11-3 and TRBJ2-1; 12 bases are shared with TRBD2. The germline V gene has CDR1 SGHNT and CDR2 YENEEA. The CDR3 runs to 16 residues. Trimming took 5 bases from V and 7 from J; bases not matched to a gene: 9. DNA of the CDR3: TGTGCCAGCAGCCTACCACGTCTAGCGGGAGGGAATGAGCAGTTCTTC. Its protein is CASSLPRLAGGNEQFF.

This rearrangement joins TRBV5-1 to TRBJ2-5; 9 bases map to TRBD2. V trimming: 4 bases; J trimming: 5 bases; junction bases outside the gene matches: 9. Looked up from germline, CDR1 is SGHRS and CDR2 is YFSETQ. This CDR3 contains 15 residues. CDR3 loop: CASSPVGLAGETQYF. CDR3 nucleotide sequence: TGCGCCAGCAGCCCGGTGGGACTAGCAGGCGAGACCCAGTACTTC. The full variable domain, in which reference TRBV5-1 and TRBJ2-5 provide the parts outside the CDR3, is KAGVTQTPRYLIKTRGQQVTLSCSPISGHRSVSWYQQTPGQGLQFLFEYFSETQRNKGNFPGRFSGRQFSNSRSEMNVSTLELGDSALYLCASSPVGLAGETQYFGPGTRLLVL.

V gene TRBV5-6 combines with J gene TRBJ2-5, with 8 bases fitting TRBD2. The V segment lost 4 bases and the J segment 8 bases; nucleotides outside the gene matches: 4. This CDR3 spans 12 amino acids. Germline values: CDR1 SGHDT, CDR2 YYEEEE. CDR3 coding DNA: TGTGCCAGCAGCCGGGGGGGGCCTACCCAGTACTTC. Protein sequence: CASSRGGPTQYF.

The chain carries TRBV9 and TRBJ1-2; 9 nucleotides agree with TRBD1. CDR1 is SGDLS and CDR2 is YYNGEE in the germline V gene. J lost 2 bases, V lost 0 bases, and 5 bases had no gene match. This CDR3 has 16 amino acids. CDR3 in amino acids: CASSVEGQGVNYGYTF. The CDR3 DNA is TGTGCCAGCAGCGTAGAGGGACAGGGAGTCAACTATGGCTACACCTTC.

The chain joins TRBV6-6 to TRBJ2-3; D not resolved. The ends were cut back, 7 bases at V and 0 bases at J, with 11 bases in the middle. The germline V gene has CDR1 MNHNY and CDR2 SVGAGI (reference sequence). The CDR3 totals 14 residues. Here the CDR3 DNA reads TGTGCCAGCACTTCTAGTGGTAGCACAGATACGCAGTATTTT. It translates to CASTSSGSTDTQYF.

This rearrangement joins TRBV5-6 to TRBJ1-2; D unresolved. The CDR3 length is 14 residues. Germline CDR1 SGHDT, CDR2 YYEEEE. V was pared by 4 bases and J by 4 bases, with 14 bases between. Here the CDR3 reads CASSRYGEAYGYTF. The CDR3 DNA is TGTGCCAGCAGCAGGTATGGGGAGGCCTATGGCTACACCTTC.